This T cell receptor (beta chain) is drawn from a study of cytomegalovirus exposure and HLA in healthy donors. As to this clone: The antigen is undetermined.

Likely unrecorded immune exposures existed in these nominally healthy donors. Study-wide results and caveats: Researchers reported that three CMV-associated chains were confirmed in vitro as CMV antigen-specific. Data from an earlier analysis indicated that most TCR beta V segments were productive either about 90% or about 30% of the time.

Trimming took off 1 base at V and 2 bases at J, with 12 bases between the two ends. The CDR3 covers 15 residues. CDR1 and CDR2 from the germline V gene are MDHEN and SYDVKM. The PCR made use of 60 Vbeta and 13 Jbeta primers. Produced via immunoSEQ multiplex PCR; TCRdb's table is partial and in-frame only. This table holds about 140,000 clones, 76% found once. This receptor was obtained from a man aged 40-49 years in good health and CMV-seronegative. Sequenced input: PBMCs. This chain links TRBV28 with TRBJ2-7, with D possibly matching TRBD2 (6 bases). This chain's CDR3 is CASSLSGTGAYEQYF. Written as DNA, the CDR3 is TGTGCCAGCAGTTTATCCGGGACGGGGGCCTACGAGCAGTACTTC. The variable domain in full, with the rest retrieved from reference TRBV28 and TRBJ2-7, is DVKVTQSSRYLVKRTGEKVFLECVQDMDHENMFWYRQDPGLGLRLIYFSYDVKMKEKGDIPEGYSVSREKKERFSLILESASTNQTSMYLCASSLSGTGAYEQYFGPGTRLTVT.